A selection of T cell receptor beta chains follows, all from one sample in a study of T cells after posttransplantation cyclophosphamide. TCRdb's table, derived via immunoSEQ multiplex PCR, lists solely in-frame clones and lacks some. The sample includes some 49,000 clones, roughly 93% of them seen just once. Material for sequencing was PBMCs. The source is a woman between 50 and 59 years old in good health and a related stem cell transplant donor. CDR3s include the opening cysteine and the closing phenylalanine or tryptophan. Fields, in order: CDR3 DNA, CDR3 protein, J gene, clone size, D gene, V gene. A D gene is named only where the DNA matches it firmly. Clone sizes are given selectively: once, few, many, or a class where the clone is expanded.

TGTGCCATCAGGGACAGGGTGGGGGAGACCCAGTACTTC CAIRDRVGETQYF TRBJ2-5 - TRBD1 TRBV10-3
TGTGCCAGCAGCTTTCCCCCCTCGGAGACCCAGTACTTC CASSFPPSETQYF TRBJ2-5 - - TRBV5-4
TGTGCCAGCGTGGGGGGGCGCGGTGAGACCCAGTACTTC CASVGGRGETQYF TRBJ2-5 - - TRBV2
TGTGCCAGCAGCCTGGGACAGGGGACAGCACTCAACTATGGCTACACCTTC CASSLGQGTALNYGYTF TRBJ1-2 - TRBD1 TRBV5-5
TGTGCCAGTACTGGAAACACCATATATTTT CASTGNTIYF TRBJ1-3 - - TRBV12-1
TGTGCCATCAGTGAGAACGAGAGAAGGGGAGAAAAACTGTTTTTT CAISENERRGEKLFF TRBJ1-4 few - TRBV10-3
TGTGCCAGCAGCCCAAGCGGGGATGCCTACGAGCAGTACTTC CASSPSGDAYEQYF TRBJ2-7 - TRBD2 TRBV7-2
TGTGCCAGCAGGGTAGGATCAACGGGGCAGTACTTC CASRVGSTGQYF TRBJ2-7 once - TRBV28
TGTGCCAGTAGTGTAGCGGGAGAAGTCGCCGGGGAGCTGTTTTTT CASSVAGEVAGELFF TRBJ2-2 - TRBD2 TRBV19
TGCGCCAGCAGCTTCGACAGGGTAAACACCGGGGAGCTGTTTTTT CASSFDRVNTGELFF TRBJ2-2 - TRBD1 TRBV5-1